This T cell receptor (beta chain) was identified in a study of T cells in Graves' hyperthyroidism and ophthalmopathy. TCR beta CDR3 regions were amplified from RNA transcripts. The TCR CDR3 first-round RT-PCR relied on the HTBI primer set. TCRdb redid the calling of the multiplex PCR reads with MiXCR, one entry per CDR3 protein. The sample yields about 360,000 distinct CDR3 sequences, about 13% seen once. V was clipped by 2 bases and J by 2 bases, with 28 bases between them. CDR1 is GTSNPN and CDR2 is SVGIG in the germline V gene (reference sequence). The CDR3 runs to 19 residues. The source is a woman under 30 with Graves' hyperthyroidism. The specimen was blood. This chain joins TRBV30 and TRBJ2-7; maybe TRBD1 (9 bases). The CDR3 nucleotides are TGTGCCTGGAGTTTGGGACAGGGAACGGGCGGGAGGTCCGCCTACGAGCAGTACTTC. Its protein is CAWSLGQGTGGRSAYEQYF. The full variable domain, in which reference TRBV30 and TRBJ2-7 provide the parts outside the CDR3, is SQTIHQWPATLVQPVGSPLSLECTVEGTSNPNLYWYRQAAGRGLQLLFYSVGIGQISSEVPQNLSASRPQDRQFILSSKKLLLSDSGFYLCAWSLGQGTGGRSAYEQYFGPGTRLTVT.